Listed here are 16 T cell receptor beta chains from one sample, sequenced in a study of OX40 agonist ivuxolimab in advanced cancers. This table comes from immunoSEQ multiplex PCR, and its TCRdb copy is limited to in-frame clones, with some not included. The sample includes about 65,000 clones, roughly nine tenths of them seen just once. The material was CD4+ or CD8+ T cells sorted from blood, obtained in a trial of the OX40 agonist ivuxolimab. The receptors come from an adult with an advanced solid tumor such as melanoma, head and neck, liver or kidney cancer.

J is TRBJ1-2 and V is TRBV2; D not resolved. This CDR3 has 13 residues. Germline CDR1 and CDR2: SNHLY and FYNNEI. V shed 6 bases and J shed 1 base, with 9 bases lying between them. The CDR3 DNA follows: TGTGCCAGCAGCGTAGCGGGTAACTATGGCTACACCTTC. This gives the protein CASSVAGNYGYTF.

CDR3 amino acids: CASSPNSRGLYEQYF. CDR3 sequence (DNA): TGTGCCAGCAGCCCTAACAGCAGGGGGCTCTACGAGCAGTACTTC. V is TRBV5-8 and J is TRBJ2-7; the match to TRBD1 covers 8 bases. Germline values: CDR1 SGHTS, CDR2 YDEGEE. The CDR3 contains 15 residues. Germline trimming cut 4 bases from V and 3 bases from J; bases unmatched to any gene: 9.

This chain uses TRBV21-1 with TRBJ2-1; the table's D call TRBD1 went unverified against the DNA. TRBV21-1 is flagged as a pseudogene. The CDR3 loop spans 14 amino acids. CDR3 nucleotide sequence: TGTGCCAGCGACCGGGACAGGGGGCATCATGAGCAGTTCTTC. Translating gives CASDRDRGHHEQFF.

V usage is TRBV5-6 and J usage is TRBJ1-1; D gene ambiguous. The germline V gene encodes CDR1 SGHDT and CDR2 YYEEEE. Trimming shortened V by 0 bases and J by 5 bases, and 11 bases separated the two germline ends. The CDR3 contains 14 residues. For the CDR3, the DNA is TGTGCCAGCAGCTTGGCGGCGGGTTCGACTGAAGCTTTCTTT. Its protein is CASSLAAGSTEAFF.

The chain's CDR3 is CASRGDKASEQYF. The CDR3 bases are TGTGCCAGCAGGGGGGACAAGGCCTCCGAGCAGTACTTC. V usage is TRBV2 and J usage is TRBJ2-7, with D maybe TRBD1 (6 bases). CDR3 length: 13 amino acids. CDR1 is SNHLY and CDR2 is FYNNEI in the germline V gene. V shed 6 bases and J shed 6 bases, with 15 bases lying between them.

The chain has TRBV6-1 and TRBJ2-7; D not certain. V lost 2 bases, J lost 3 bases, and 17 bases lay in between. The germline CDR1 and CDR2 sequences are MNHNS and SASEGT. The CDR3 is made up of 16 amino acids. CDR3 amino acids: CASSETIGIFGYEQYF. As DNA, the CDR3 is TGTGCCAGCAGTGAAACAATAGGGATTTTTGGCTACGAGCAGTACTTC.

The CDR3 sequence is CASSRGPTYEQYF. The CDR3 DNA reads TGTGCCAGCAGCAGAGGGCCCACCTACGAGCAGTACTTC. The genes are TRBV25-1 and TRBJ2-7; D may be TRBD2 (5 bases). The CDR3 runs to 13 residues. Looked up from germline, CDR1 is MGHDK and CDR2 is SYGVNS. Trimming cost V 6 bases and J 2 bases, with 11 bases left between them.

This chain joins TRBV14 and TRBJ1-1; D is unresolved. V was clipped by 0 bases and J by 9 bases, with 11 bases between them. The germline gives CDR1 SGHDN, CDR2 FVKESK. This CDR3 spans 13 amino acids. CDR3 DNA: TGTGCCAGCAGCCAAGATCACTTCCTAAAAGCTTTCTTT. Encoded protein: CASSQDHFLKAFF. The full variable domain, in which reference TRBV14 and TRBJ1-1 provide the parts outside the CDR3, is EAGVTQFPSHSVIEKGQTVTLRCDPISGHDNLYWYRRVMGKEIKFLLHFVKESKQDESGMPNNRFLAERTGGTYSTLKVQPAELEDSGVYFCASSQDHFLKAFFGQGTRLTVV.

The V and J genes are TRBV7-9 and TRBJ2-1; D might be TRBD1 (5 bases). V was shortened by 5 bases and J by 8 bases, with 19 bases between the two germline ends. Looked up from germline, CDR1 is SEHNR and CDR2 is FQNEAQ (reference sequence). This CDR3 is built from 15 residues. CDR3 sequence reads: CASSPSGLPSDEQFF. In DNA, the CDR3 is TGTGCCAGCAGCCCCTCAGGGTTGCCCTCCGATGAGCAGTTCTTC. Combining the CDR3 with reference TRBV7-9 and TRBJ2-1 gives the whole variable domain DTGVSQNPRHKITKRGQNVTFRCDPISEHNRLYWYRQTLGQGPEFLTYFQNEAQLEKSRLLSDRFSAERPKGSFSTLEIQRTEQGDSAMYLCASSPSGLPSDEQFFGPGTRLTVL.

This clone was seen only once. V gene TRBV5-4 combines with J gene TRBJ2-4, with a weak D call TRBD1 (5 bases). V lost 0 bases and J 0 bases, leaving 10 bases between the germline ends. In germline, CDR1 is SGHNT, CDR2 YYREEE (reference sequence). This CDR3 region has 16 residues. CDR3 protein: CASSLGQREAKNIQYF. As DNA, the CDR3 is TGTGCCAGCAGCTTGGGACAGCGCGAAGCCAAAAACATTCAGTACTTC.

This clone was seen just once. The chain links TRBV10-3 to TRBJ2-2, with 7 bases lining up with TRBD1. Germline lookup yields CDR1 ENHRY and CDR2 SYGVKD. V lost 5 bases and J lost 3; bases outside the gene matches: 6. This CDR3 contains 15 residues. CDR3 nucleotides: TGTGCCATCAGTACAGGGGTAATAGACACCGGGGAGCTGTTTTTT. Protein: CAISTGVIDTGELFF.

CDR3 loop: CASSPTPSSGNTIYF. DNA for the CDR3: TGTGCCAGCTCACCAACCCCGAGCTCTGGAAACACCATATATTTT. V usage is TRBV18 and J usage is TRBJ1-3, with unresolved D. Germline CDR1 reads KGHSH; CDR2 reads LQKENI. V shed 2 bases and J shed 0 bases, with 8 bases lying between them. CDR3 length: 15 amino acids.

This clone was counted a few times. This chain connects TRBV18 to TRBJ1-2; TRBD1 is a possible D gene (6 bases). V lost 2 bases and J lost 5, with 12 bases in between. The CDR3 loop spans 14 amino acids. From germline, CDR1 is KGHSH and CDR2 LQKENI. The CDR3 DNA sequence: TGTGCCAGCTCACCATCACCAGGGGATTATGGCTACACCTTC. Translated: CASSPSPGDYGYTF.

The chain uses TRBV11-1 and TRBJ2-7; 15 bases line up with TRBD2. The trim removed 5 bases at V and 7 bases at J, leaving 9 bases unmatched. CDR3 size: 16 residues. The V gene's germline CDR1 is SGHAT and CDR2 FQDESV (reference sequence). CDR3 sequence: CASSPLLGLAGGEQYF. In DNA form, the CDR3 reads TGTGCCAGCAGCCCTCTGTTGGGACTAGCGGGGGGAGAGCAGTACTTC.

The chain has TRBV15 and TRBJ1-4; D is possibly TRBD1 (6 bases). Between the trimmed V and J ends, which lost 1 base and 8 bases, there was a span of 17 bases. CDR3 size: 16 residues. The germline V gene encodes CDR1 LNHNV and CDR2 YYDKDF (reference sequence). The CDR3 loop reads CATSRGTSGEREKLFF. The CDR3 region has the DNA TGTGCCACCAGCAGAGGTACATCAGGGGAGAGAGAAAAACTGTTTTTT.

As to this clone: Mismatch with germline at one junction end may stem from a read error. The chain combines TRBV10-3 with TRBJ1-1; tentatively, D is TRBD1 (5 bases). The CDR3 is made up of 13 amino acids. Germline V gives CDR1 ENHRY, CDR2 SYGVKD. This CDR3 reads CAIIEGLGTEAFF. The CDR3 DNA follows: TGTGCCATCATTGAGGGGCTAGGCACTGAAGCTTTCTTT.